The entry below describes one TCR beta chain. The antigen is not known. The sample is drawn from a study of CD8+ T cells in alopecia areata. Germline CDR1 reads SGHDN; CDR2 reads FVKESK. V was pared by 4 bases and J by 0 bases, with 8 bases between. The CDR3 has 14 amino acids. It was cDNA, reverse transcribed from extracted RNA, that served as the sequencing template. Produced via immunoSEQ multiplex PCR; TCRdb's table is partial and in-frame only. This sample carries 90,000 to 120,000 clones, 45% to 60% of them seen once, and the ten largest clones take around a quarter. Study-level findings and limits: Affected scalp, especially in alopecia totalis/universalis, had a higher clonality than normal scalp did.

The investigators collected lesional scalp punch biopsies and peripheral blood from alopecia areata patients. Using a FACSAria, the CD4+ and CD8+ T cells were sorted from the PBMCs. The V and J genes are TRBV14 and TRBJ2-3; D not certain. Source material: NKG2D-low CD8+ T cells sorted from blood. This sequence originates from a human donor with alopecia areata. CDR3 residues: CASSLGRSTDTQYF. The CDR3 nucleotides are TGTGCCAGCAGCCTTGGACGGAGCACAGATACGCAGTATTTT.